Listed below are T cell receptor beta chains from one sample, sequenced in a study of post-analysis software for immune sequencing data. A single record per CDR3 protein comes from TCRdb applying MiXCR to the PCR reads. The sample lists 700,000 to 800,000 distinct CDR3 sequences; about 32% were seen once. The sequenced sample consisted of blood. Receptor source: a girl aged 5-17 years with multiple sclerosis. CDR3s include the opening cysteine and the closing phenylalanine or tryptophan. The D gene is left open where the match is weak. Not every row has a clone size; where given, it reads once, few, many or a size class.

clone size: .; V gene: TRBV20-1; J gene: TRBJ1-6; D gene: TRBD1; CDR3 protein: CSAPWDRAASYNSPLHF; CDR3 DNA: TGCAGTGCTCCCTGGGACAGGGCAGCGTCCTATAATTCACCCCTCCACTTT
clone size: few; V gene: TRBV5-1; J gene: TRBJ2-3; D gene: TRBD2; CDR3 protein: CASSLFPSGGTDTQYF; CDR3 DNA: TGCGCCAGCAGCTTGTTCCCTAGCGGGGGCACAGATACGCAGTATTTT
clone size: few; V gene: TRBV27; J gene: TRBJ2-3; D gene: TRBD2; CDR3 protein: CASSLSPGGSTDTQYF; CDR3 DNA: TGTGCCAGCAGTTTATCACCGGGAGGAAGCACAGATACGCAGTATTTT
clone size: .; V gene: TRBV7-9; J gene: TRBJ2-5; D gene: .; CDR3 protein: CASSFVGLPETQYF; CDR3 DNA: TGTGCCAGCAGCTTTGTTGGACTCCCAGAGACCCAGTACTTC
clone size: once; V gene: TRBV12-3/TRBV12-4; J gene: TRBJ1-3; D gene: TRBD1; CDR3 protein: CASSSYRGRGNTIYF; CDR3 DNA: TGTGCCAGCAGTTCCTACAGGGGCCGTGGAAACACCATATATTTT
clone size: .; V gene: TRBV6-6; J gene: TRBJ2-1; D gene: .; CDR3 protein: CASSAPRVDYNEQFF; CDR3 DNA: TGTGCCAGCAGTGCCCCCCGGGTCGACTACAATGAGCAGTTCTTC
clone size: .; V gene: TRBV4-3; J gene: TRBJ2-1; D gene: .; CDR3 protein: CASSHRASSYNEQFF; CDR3 DNA: TGCGCCAGCAGCCACCGCGCGAGCTCCTACAATGAGCAGTTCTTC
clone size: .; V gene: TRBV10-3; J gene: TRBJ2-1; D gene: TRBD1; CDR3 protein: CAISGGQGAYNEQFF; CDR3 DNA: TGTGCCATCAGCGGAGGACAGGGGGCTTACAATGAGCAGTTCTTC
clone size: many; V gene: TRBV29-1; J gene: TRBJ2-7; D gene: .; CDR3 protein: CSVRPSTYEQYF; CDR3 DNA: TGCAGCGTTCGACCCTCTACCTACGAGCAGTACTTC
clone size: .; V gene: TRBV28; J gene: TRBJ2-7; D gene: .; CDR3 protein: CASSRGWSGRYEQYF; CDR3 DNA: TGTGCCAGCAGCCGCGGTTGGAGCGGTCGATACGAGCAGTACTTC